Listed below are T cell receptor beta chains from one sample, sequenced in a study of T cell responses to AZD1222 COVID-19 vaccine. Assay used: immunoSEQ multiplex PCR; TCRdb lists only in-frame clones, some missing. The sample lists 150,000 to 200,000 clones, roughly 94% occurring once. The input for sequencing was peripheral blood, taken on day 0 of AZD1222 vaccination. Receptors originate from an adult in good health. Both conserved end residues are trimmed from each CDR3. The order of the fields is clone size, V gene, J gene, CDR3 protein. Clone size appears in some rows only: once, few, many, or a class for an expanded clone.

abundance: -
v_gene: TRBV7-9
j_gene: TRBJ1-4
CDR3aa: ASSYQGTGMLEKLF

abundance: -
v_gene: TRBV19
j_gene: TRBJ1-4
CDR3aa: ASSSGPGTGGYEKLF

abundance: -
v_gene: TRBV6-5
j_gene: TRBJ2-1
CDR3aa: ASNGRGTNEQF

abundance: -
v_gene: TRBV9
j_gene: TRBJ2-1
CDR3aa: ASRAEVGPNEQF

abundance: -
v_gene: TRBV7-9
j_gene: TRBJ2-4
CDR3aa: ASSLEGYIQY

abundance: -
v_gene: TRBV6-5
j_gene: TRBJ1-1
CDR3aa: ASRSGEQQNTEAF

abundance: -
v_gene: TRBV20-1
j_gene: TRBJ2-7
CDR3aa: SAFGVGEQY

abundance: -
v_gene: TRBV6-6
j_gene: TRBJ2-7
CDR3aa: ASSYSEVNYEQY

abundance: -
v_gene: TRBV11-2
j_gene: TRBJ1-1
CDR3aa: ASSLLFGYAAF

abundance: -
v_gene: TRBV7-2
j_gene: TRBJ2-2
CDR3aa: ASSGGRATGELF

abundance: -
v_gene: TRBV5-1
j_gene: TRBJ2-5
CDR3aa: ASSLGQVQETQY

abundance: -
v_gene: TRBV5-1
j_gene: TRBJ2-1
CDR3aa: ASRLDRGLYNEQF

abundance: -
v_gene: TRBV5-1
j_gene: TRBJ2-2
CDR3aa: ASSWTSGNTGELF

abundance: -
v_gene: TRBV7-9
j_gene: TRBJ1-2
CDR3aa: ASSPRRQGGGYT

abundance: -
v_gene: TRBV6-6
j_gene: TRBJ1-5
CDR3aa: ASTKEKGRSNQPQH

abundance: -
v_gene: TRBV5-1
j_gene: TRBJ1-2
CDR3aa: ASSLAQDWATRIYGYT

abundance: -
v_gene: TRBV7-9
j_gene: TRBJ1-2
CDR3aa: ASSLAGDYGYT

abundance: -
v_gene: TRBV28
j_gene: TRBJ1-6
CDR3aa: ASLEQTRNNSPLH

abundance: once
v_gene: TRBV19
j_gene: TRBJ1-3
CDR3aa: ARPALRGKAGNTIY

abundance: -
v_gene: TRBV19
j_gene: TRBJ1-5
CDR3aa: ASSIDPGNQPQH

abundance: -
v_gene: TRBV19
j_gene: TRBJ1-1
CDR3aa: ASSIPLNEGGIMNTEAF